The clone carrying this T cell receptor (beta chain) has a single count. Its antigen remains unknown. Sequencing used immunoSEQ multiplex PCR; TCRdb keeps in-frame clones, though not all of them. The profile shows 60,000 to 65,000 clones, approximately 88% of them singletons. Germline lookup yields CDR1 SGHVS and CDR2 FNYEAQ. V gave up 2 bases and J gave up 0 bases, with 10 bases separating them. The CDR3 extends over 16 amino acids. This sample stems from a study of graft-versus-host responses after intestinal transplantation. Findings and caveats of the study: GvH clones occurred in recipient marrow; some first appeared in ileum or blood.

Both intraepithelial and lamina propria lymphocytes were released by processing graft tissue. The chain combines TRBV7-6 with TRBJ2-2; a weak D match, TRBD2 (5 bases). Sequencing was performed on ileum tissue, taken 350 to 400 days after transplant. The origin of this receptor is a human patient who received an intestinal transplant, so some T cells may come from the graft donor. CDR3 nucleotides: TGTGCCAGCAGCTTATACCGGGGAGCGAACACCGGGGAGCTGTTTTTT. This sequence encodes CASSLYRGANTGELFF.